This T cell receptor beta chain was sequenced for a study of CD8+ T cells in alopecia areata. The study, taken as a whole, reports: Under tofacitinib, fewer expanded CD8+ clones appeared among the top 100 scalp clones. For baseline CD8+ expansion, any link to response stays uncertain with one nonresponder.

Treatment noted: oral pan-JAK inhibitor, 5-10 mg twice daily. Alopecia areata patients had lesional scalp punch biopsies and peripheral blood taken from them. V was clipped by 5 bases and J by 5 bases, with 21 bases between them. The CDR3 runs 16 residues. Germline CDR1 and CDR2: SEHNR and FQNEAQ (reference sequence). cDNA prepared by RNA extraction and subsequent reverse transcription served as the template for sequencing. Clones were sequenced by immunoSEQ multiplex PCR, and TCRdb holds only the in-frame ones, with some missing. The data contain 200,000 to 250,000 clones, 43% of them singletons. On this clone: What it recognizes is unknown.

The sequence came from a human donor with alopecia areata. This material consisted of CD4+ T cells sorted from blood, taken at approximately week 36, from a patient treated with tofacitinib. The rearrangement links TRBV7-9 to TRBJ2-5; D may correspond to TRBD1 or TRBD2 (6 bases each). CDR3 sequence reads: CASSHETPRGGETQYF. The CDR3 DNA is TGTGCCAGCAGCCATGAAACCCCGAGAGGGGGGGAGACCCAGTACTTC.